This passage covers 21 T cell receptor beta chains from one sample sequenced in a study of cytomegalovirus exposure and HLA in healthy donors. Primers included in the PCR were 60 Vbeta and 13 Jbeta primers. TCRdb's table, derived via immunoSEQ multiplex PCR, lists solely in-frame clones and lacks some. Altogether 150,000 to 200,000 clones are present, around 80% being singletons, with the ten largest covering 1.5% to 2%. Sequencing input: PBMCs. The receptor source for this set is a man aged 18 to 29 in good health and CMV-seronegative.

V and J are TRBV7-8 and TRBJ2-2; D possibly corresponds to TRBD1 (6 bases). The V gene's germline CDR1 is SGHVS and CDR2 FQNEAQ. The length of the CDR3 is 14 residues. Trimming shortened V by 7 bases and J by 9 bases, and 18 bases separated the two germline ends. CDR3: CASNDDRSRRELFF. CDR3 sequence (DNA): TGTGCCAGCAACGATGACAGGAGTCGCCGGGAGCTGTTTTTT.

The chain combines TRBV4-2 with TRBJ1-2; D possibly corresponds to TRBD1 (5 bases). CDR3 length: 15 amino acids. CDR1 LGHNA and CDR2 YNFKEQ come from the germline V gene. V lost 0 bases to trimming and J lost 4 bases, with 12 bases between them. CDR3 DNA: TGTGCCAGCAGCCAAGATTTTGGGGCTGGCTATGGCTACACCTTC. Translated: CASSQDFGAGYGYTF.

The chain's CDR3 is CASSAGDTQYF. The DNA of the CDR3 is TGCGCCAGCAGTGCGGGAGATACGCAGTATTTT. The chain employs TRBV10-2 and TRBJ2-3; D ambiguous. V gave up 4 bases and J gave up 5 bases, with 4 bases separating them. Germline V gene sequence: CDR1 WSHSY, CDR2 SAAADI. This CDR3 is built from 11 residues.

This rearrangement joins TRBV5-1 to TRBJ1-6; maybe TRBD1 (5 bases). Germline V gives CDR1 SGHRS, CDR2 YFSETQ. The V end lost 0 bases, the J end lost 9 bases, and 16 bases lay between the germline ends. The CDR3 runs 16 residues. The CDR3 coding sequence is TGCGCCAGCAGCTTGGTTGCAGGGAGGAATGGTTCACCCCTCCACTTT. It encodes CASSLVAGRNGSPLHF.

Comments on this clone: Other DNA sequences within the sample encode an identical CDR3. The rearrangement links TRBV5-1 to TRBJ2-5, with D maybe TRBD1 (5 bases). The CDR3 length is 14 residues. V dropped 2 bases and J dropped 2 bases, with 10 bases sitting between them. Germline CDR1 reads SGHRS; CDR2 reads YFSETQ. For the CDR3, the DNA is TGCGCCAGCAGCTTCGGACAAGCGCAAGAGACCCAGTACTTC. Protein: CASSFGQAQETQYF. Complete variable domain (other parts from reference TRBV5-1 and TRBJ2-5): KAGVTQTPRYLIKTRGQQVTLSCSPISGHRSVSWYQQTPGQGLQFLFEYFSETQRNKGNFPGRFSGRQFSNSRSEMNVSTLELGDSALYLCASSFGQAQETQYFGPGTRLLVL.

This chain uses TRBV29-1 with TRBJ1-1; TRBD1 matches 10 bases. The CDR3 runs 13 residues. The ends lost 7 bases at V and 1 base at J; junction bases unmatched: 3. CDR1 and CDR2 from the germline V gene are SQVTM and ANQGSEA. The CDR3 sequence is CSGGDRGNTEAFF. The CDR3 DNA sequence: TGCAGCGGGGGGGACAGGGGGAACACTGAAGCTTTCTTT.

The J gene is TRBJ2-3, the V gene TRBV6-5; D is perhaps TRBD2 (5 bases). Trimming took off 6 bases at V and 7 bases at J, with 20 bases between the two ends. Germline CDR1 reads MNHEY; CDR2 reads SVGAGI. CDR3 size: 15 residues. CDR3: CASSLLATLSYTQYF. CDR3 nucleotides: TGTGCCAGCAGCTTATTAGCGACCTTGAGCTATACGCAGTATTTT.

This chain uses TRBV6-5 with TRBJ2-2; TRBD2 might be the D (5 bases). CDR1 is MNHEY, CDR2 SVGAGI, per germline. The CDR3 consists of 13 residues. With 11 bases removed from V and 1 base from J, the gap between germline ends came to 11 bases. CDR3 DNA sequence: TGTGCCTCTAGCCGGGGGAACACCGGGGAGCTGTTTTTT. Translation gives CASSRGNTGELFF.

This chain links TRBV9 with TRBJ1-1, with 7 bases fitting TRBD1. This CDR3 is 14 amino acids long. Trimming removed 3 bases from V and 2 bases from J; junction bases left unmatched: 4. Germline CDR1 is SGDLS and CDR2 is YYNGEE. DNA for the CDR3: TGTGCCAGCAGCGCCAGGGACAGTAACACTGAAGCTTTCTTT. Its protein is CASSARDSNTEAFF.

The chain is built from TRBV4-3 and TRBJ2-7; 7 bases align to TRBD2. The V segment lost 2 bases and the J segment 3 bases; nucleotides outside the gene matches: 4. The germline gives CDR1 LGHNA, CDR2 YSLEER. The CDR3 is 14 amino acids. In DNA form, the CDR3 reads TGCGCCAGCAGCCAAAAGGAGCGGGGCTACGAGCAGTACTTC. It translates to CASSQKERGYEQYF.

The chain links TRBV28 to TRBJ2-1; TRBD1 aligns across 10 bases. The J segment lost 9 bases and the V segment lost 2 bases, leaving 4 bases of the junction unmatched. Germline-derived CDR1 and CDR2 are MDHEN and SYDVKM. The CDR3 covers 14 residues. The DNA of the CDR3 is TGTGCCAGCAGTTTAAGGACAGGGGGTGGTGAGCAGTTCTTC. Encoded protein: CASSLRTGGGEQFF. Filled out from reference TRBV28 and TRBJ2-1, the complete variable domain reads DVKVTQSSRYLVKRTGEKVFLECVQDMDHENMFWYRQDPGLGLRLIYFSYDVKMKEKGDIPEGYSVSREKKERFSLILESASTNQTSMYLCASSLRTGGGEQFFGPGTRLTVL.

The table lists this clone with a count of one. This chain connects TRBV28 to TRBJ2-7; maybe TRBD1 (6 bases). Deletions cut 3 bases from V and 5 bases from J, with 23 bases between. This CDR3 has 17 amino acids. The germline V gene encodes CDR1 MDHEN and CDR2 SYDVKM. The CDR3 sequence is CASSFNTGFLFPHEQYF. In DNA, the CDR3 is TGTGCCAGCAGTTTTAATACAGGGTTTCTGTTCCCCCACGAGCAGTACTTC.

The chain employs TRBV30 and TRBJ2-4; 8 bases line up with TRBD1. With 2 bases clipped from V and 2 bases from J, the junction kept 5 bases outside the gene matches. The CDR3 consists of 15 residues. CDR1 and CDR2 from the germline V gene are GTSNPN and SVGIG (reference sequence). The DNA of the CDR3 is TGTGCCTGGAGTCGGGACAGGCAGACCAAAAACATTCAGTACTTC. Its translation: CAWSRDRQTKNIQYF.

The gene calls are TRBV14 and TRBJ1-3, with 7 bases lining up with TRBD1. The CDR3 is made up of 16 amino acids. The trim removed 0 bases at V and 4 bases at J, leaving 6 bases unmatched. Germline loops: CDR1 SGHDN, CDR2 FVKESK. Here the CDR3 DNA reads TGTGCCAGCAGCCAAGAGGAGGGGGCCTCAGGAAACACCATATATTTT. Protein product: CASSQEEGASGNTIYF.

The genes are TRBV2 and TRBJ1-1, with a tentative D call TRBD1 (5 bases). Germline CDR1 is SNHLY and CDR2 is FYNNEI. The CDR3 has 13 amino acids. Trimming pared 8 bases from V and 4 bases from J, leaving 14 bases between. The CDR3 loop is CASAEGWGTEAFF. The CDR3 DNA is TGTGCCAGCGCGGAGGGGTGGGGCACTGAAGCTTTCTTT.

This clone was detected only a few times. The chain is built from TRBV4-1 and TRBJ2-7; maybe TRBD2 (7 bases). The germline gives CDR1 MGHRA, CDR2 YSYEKL. Deletions cut 0 bases from V and 7 bases from J, with 19 bases between. The CDR3 has 16 residues. CDR3 nucleotides: TGCGCCAGCAGCCAAGATCCCGGGGGGCTAAGGCAAGAGCAGTACTTC. Its translation: CASSQDPGGLRQEQYF.

V and J are TRBV7-2 and TRBJ2-3; 10 bases match TRBD2. CDR1 and CDR2 (germline): SGHTA, FQGNSA. CDR3 length: 17 amino acids. J lost 4 bases, V lost 1 base, and 8 bases had no gene match. CDR3 sequence (DNA): TGTGCCAGCAGCTTAGGTCTAGCGGGGGCCTTATCAGATACGCAGTATTTT. Translation: CASSLGLAGALSDTQYF.

V usage is TRBV27 and J usage is TRBJ1-4, with 7 bases identical to TRBD1. The CDR3 contains 15 residues. Germline V CDR1 and CDR2: MNHEY, SMNVEV (reference sequence). V gave up 6 bases and J gave up 3 bases; unmatched junction bases: 7. In DNA, the CDR3 is TGTGCCAGCAGACCCGAGGGGGCCGCTAATGAAAAACTGTTTTTT. Protein product: CASRPEGAANEKLFF.

V gene TRBV6-1 combines with J gene TRBJ2-1; TRBD2 is a possible D gene (5 bases). V was shortened by 6 bases and J by 0 bases, with 12 bases between the two germline ends. This CDR3 region has 15 residues. From germline, CDR1 is MNHNS and CDR2 SASEGT. The CDR3 reads CASSQDWSSYNEQFF. The DNA for the CDR3 is TGTGCCAGCAGCCAGGACTGGAGCTCCTACAATGAGCAGTTCTTC.

The count of this clone is one. The V and J genes are TRBV29-1 and TRBJ1-1; 10 nucleotides agree with TRBD1. This CDR3 has 18 residues. Germline V lookup: CDR1 SQVTM, CDR2 ANQGSEA. The V segment lost 0 bases and the J segment 3 bases; nucleotides outside the gene matches: 13. This chain's CDR3 is CSVEDLSDRGIAYTEAFF. DNA for the CDR3: TGCAGCGTTGAAGATTTATCGGACAGGGGGATAGCGTACACTGAAGCTTTCTTT.

The chain combines TRBV9 with TRBJ2-1, with TRBD1 matching 8 bases. Per germline, CDR1 SGDLS and CDR2 YYNGEE. The CDR3 consists of 13 residues. The junction had 3 bases not matched to a gene; V was cut back by 1 base and J by 9 bases. CDR3 nucleotide sequence: TGTGCCAGCAGCGTACTACAGGGGGTTGAGCAGTTCTTC. This translates into CASSVLQGVEQFF.